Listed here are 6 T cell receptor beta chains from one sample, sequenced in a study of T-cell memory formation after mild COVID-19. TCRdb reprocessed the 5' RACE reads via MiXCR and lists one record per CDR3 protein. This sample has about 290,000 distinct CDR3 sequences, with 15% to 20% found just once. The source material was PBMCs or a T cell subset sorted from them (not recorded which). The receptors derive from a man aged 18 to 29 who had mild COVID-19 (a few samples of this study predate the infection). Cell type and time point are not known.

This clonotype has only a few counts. The CDR3 nucleotides are TGCGCCAGCAGCTTGGGTAAGGGCTACTACGAGCAGTACGTC. The encoded protein is CASSLGKGYYEQYV. The chain has TRBV5-1 and TRBJ2-7, with D hard to call. Per germline, CDR1 SGHRS and CDR2 YFSETQ. This CDR3 has 14 residues. Trimming left V 0 bases short and J 3 bases short, with 10 bases between.

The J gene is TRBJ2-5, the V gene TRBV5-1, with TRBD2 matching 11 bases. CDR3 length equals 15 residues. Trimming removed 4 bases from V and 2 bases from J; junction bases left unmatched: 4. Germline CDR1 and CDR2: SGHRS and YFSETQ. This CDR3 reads CASSLRLAGQETQYF. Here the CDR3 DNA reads TGCGCCAGCAGCCTAAGACTAGCGGGACAAGAGACCCAGTACTTC.

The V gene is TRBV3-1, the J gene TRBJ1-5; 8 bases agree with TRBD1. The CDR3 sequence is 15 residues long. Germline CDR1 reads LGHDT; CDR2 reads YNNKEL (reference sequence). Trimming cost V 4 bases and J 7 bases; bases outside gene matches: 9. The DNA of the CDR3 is TGTGCCAGCAGCCGAGGACAGGGAGGCGGGCAGCCCCAGCATTTT. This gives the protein CASSRGQGGGQPQHF.

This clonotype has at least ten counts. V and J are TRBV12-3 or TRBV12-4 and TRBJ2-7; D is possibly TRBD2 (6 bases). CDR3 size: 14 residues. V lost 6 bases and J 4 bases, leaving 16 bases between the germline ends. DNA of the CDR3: TGTGCCAGCAGCGGGACTGTCGGTACTTACGAGCAGTACTTC. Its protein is CASSGTVGTYEQYF.

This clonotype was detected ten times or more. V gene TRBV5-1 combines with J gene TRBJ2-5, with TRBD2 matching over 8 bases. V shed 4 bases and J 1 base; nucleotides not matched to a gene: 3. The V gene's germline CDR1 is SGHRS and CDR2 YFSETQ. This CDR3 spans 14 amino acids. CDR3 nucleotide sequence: TGCGCCAGCAGCCCAGGGACTAGCCAAGAGACCCAGTACTTC. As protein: CASSPGTSQETQYF.

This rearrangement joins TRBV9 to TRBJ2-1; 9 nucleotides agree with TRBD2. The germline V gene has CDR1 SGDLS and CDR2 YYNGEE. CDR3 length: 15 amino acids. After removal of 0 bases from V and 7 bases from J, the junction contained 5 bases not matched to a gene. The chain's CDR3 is CASSVALAGSNEQFF. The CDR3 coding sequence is TGTGCCAGCAGCGTAGCGCTAGCGGGGTCGAATGAGCAGTTCTTC.